This TCR beta chain came from a study of cytomegalovirus exposure and HLA in healthy donors. General study results and limits: Rarity marked most TCR sequences, yet some public TCRs occurred in many donors. Later analysis identified several of the most significant clusters that appeared linked to common viral pathogens.

In the case of this clone: Antigen specificity is unknown.

With 60 Vbeta and 13 Jbeta primers, the PCR was carried out. The repertoire was sequenced with immunoSEQ multiplex PCR; TCRdb's copy has only in-frame clones and lacks some. The profile shows 150,000 to 200,000 clones, more than 60% of them singletons. The CDR3 is 15 amino acids. The V end lost 5 bases, the J end lost 2 bases, and 16 bases lay between the germline ends. The germline V gene has CDR1 SGHVS and CDR2 FQNEAQ. Healthy people donating bone marrow made up the donors. Nominally healthy donors were sampled, though unrecorded immune exposures were likely. The V call is TRBV7-8, the J call TRBJ2-7; perhaps TRBD2 as D (5 bases). This clonotype was sampled from a woman aged 40 to 49 in good health and CMV-seropositive. Source material: PBMCs. The CDR3 nucleotides are TGTGCCAGCAGCCTAGGGAGAGCACAAACCTACGAGCAGTACTTC. Translating gives CASSLGRAQTYEQYF.